This T cell receptor (beta chain) came from a study of T cell responses to AZD1222 COVID-19 vaccine. Germline CDR1 is MDHEN and CDR2 is SYDVKM. V was clipped by 3 bases and J by 1 base; unmatched bases: 6. The CDR3 has 16 amino acids. Clones were sequenced by immunoSEQ multiplex PCR, and TCRdb holds only the in-frame ones, with some missing. The table shows fewer than 200,000 clones, with approximately 92% occurring only once. This receptor was identified in an adult in good health. The genes are TRBV28 and TRBJ2-5, with 9 bases aligning to TRBD2. Sequencing was performed on peripheral blood, taken on day 0 of AZD1222 vaccination. The CDR3 region has the DNA TGTGCCAGCAGTTTTCTTGGCGGGGGGGCCCAAGAGACCCAGTACTTC. Its protein is CASSFLGGGAQETQYF.